This T cell receptor beta chain was identified during a study of cytomegalovirus exposure and HLA in healthy donors. The wider study: The 130 or so validation repertoires and the 666 first-cohort repertoires shared a platform, a later analysis reported.

Libraries were prepared by immunoSEQ multiplex PCR; TCRdb keeps only in-frame clonotypes and omits some of them. Seen here are 130,000 or so clones, roughly 89% observed once, and the top ten hold approximately 1.2%. The V and J ends lost 5 bases and 7 bases, in that order; junction bases with no gene match: 15. Germline loops: CDR1 LGHNT, CDR2 FRNRAP. There are 17 residues in the CDR3. The donors were members of the validation cohort comprising about 130 subjects, separate from the roughly 640-subject first cohort. This chain connects TRBV12-5 to TRBJ2-7, with TRBD1 identical over 12 bases. The sample consisted of PBMCs. This receptor was identified in a woman younger than 30 in good health and CMV-seronegative. The CDR3 sequence: CASGDIVEGQGAEEQYF. The CDR3 nucleotides are TGTGCTAGTGGTGACATAGTGGAGGGACAGGGGGCTGAAGAGCAGTACTTC.